This T cell receptor beta chain derives from a study of T-cell memory formation after mild COVID-19. Study-level results: The pre-infection memory compartment contained some responding clones, suggesting cross-reactive memory joined. Contracting CD8+ clones were enriched in EMRA, CD4+ mainly in CM and EM. Nothing confirmed that second-wave clones peaking on day 37 were specific for SARS-CoV-2.

Using its own MiXCR run on the 5' RACE reads, TCRdb lists one record per CDR3 protein. The data contain some 440,000 distinct CDR3 sequences, 25% of them singletons. CDR1 MGHRA and CDR2 YSYEKL come from the germline V gene. This CDR3 contains 15 residues. Trimming removed 2 bases from V and 4 bases from J, with 14 bases in between. This clonotype was observed a few times. The antigen is unknown. The sequence derives from an adult woman who had mild COVID-19 (a few samples of this study predate the infection). Cell type and time point are not known. The material sequenced was PBMCs or a T cell subset sorted from them (not recorded which). The chain combines TRBV4-1 with TRBJ1-1, with a weak D call TRBD1 (6 bases). CDR3 DNA: TGCGCCAGCAGCCAATCCAGGGGTTCTTCCACTGAAGCTTTCTTT. Protein product: CASSQSRGSSTEAFF.